The rows below give T cell receptor beta chains drawn from one sample of a study of post-analysis software for immune sequencing data. TCRdb reprocessed the PCR reads via MiXCR and lists one record per CDR3 protein. The sample records roughly 430,000 distinct CDR3 sequences, approximately 39% being singletons. The sequenced sample consisted of blood. These receptors all stem from a girl aged 2 to 9 with multiple sclerosis. Each CDR3 is given with its conserved first and last residue. The order of the fields is clone size, V gene, J gene, D gene, CDR3 protein, CDR3 DNA. The D gene is left open where the match is weak. Where a row states a size, it is once, few, many or the class of an expanded clone; other rows omit it.

clone_size: once; v_call: TRBV7-2; j_call: TRBJ2-7; d_call: NA; cdr3_aa: CASSPLRGPSFTYEQYF; cdr3_nt: TGTGCCAGCAGCCCCCTCCGTGGACCCAGTTTTACCTACGAGCAGTACTTC
clone_size: NA; v_call: TRBV12-3/TRBV12-4; j_call: TRBJ2-7; d_call: TRBD1; cdr3_aa: CASSLRQGLQEQYF; cdr3_nt: TGTGCCAGCAGTTTACGACAGGGCCTTCAGGAGCAGTACTTC
clone_size: NA; v_call: TRBV6-6; j_call: TRBJ1-2; d_call: TRBD1; cdr3_aa: CASSYSPGQGRKGYTF; cdr3_nt: TGTGCCAGCAGTTACTCGCCTGGACAGGGGAGGAAGGGCTACACCTTC
clone_size: NA; v_call: TRBV5-1; j_call: TRBJ1-2; d_call: NA; cdr3_aa: CASSSGAGYGYTF; cdr3_nt: TGCGCCAGCAGTTCAGGCGCTGGGTATGGCTACACCTTC
clone_size: NA; v_call: TRBV5-6; j_call: TRBJ1-1; d_call: TRBD1; cdr3_aa: CASSTLQGDTEAFF; cdr3_nt: TGTGCCAGCAGCACCCTACAGGGGGACACTGAAGCTTTCTTT
clone_size: few; v_call: TRBV18; j_call: TRBJ2-7; d_call: TRBD1; cdr3_aa: CASSSTGQGAYEQYF; cdr3_nt: TGTGCCAGCTCATCTACGGGACAGGGGGCCTACGAGCAGTACTTC
clone_size: few; v_call: TRBV5-1; j_call: TRBJ1-2; d_call: TRBD1; cdr3_aa: CASSYGQGNYGYTF; cdr3_nt: TGCGCCAGCAGCTATGGACAGGGCAACTATGGCTACACCTTC
clone_size: NA; v_call: TRBV7-3; j_call: TRBJ2-5; d_call: NA; cdr3_aa: CASSGGRESGVETQYF; cdr3_nt: TGTGCCAGCAGTGGTGGCAGGGAAAGTGGTGTGGAGACCCAGTACTTC
clone_size: NA; v_call: TRBV7-2; j_call: TRBJ1-2; d_call: NA; cdr3_aa: CASSPGWVGGRNYGCTF; cdr3_nt: TGTGCCAGCAGCCCAGGGTGGGTTGGGGGAAGAAACTATGGCTGCACCTTC
clone_size: NA; v_call: TRBV28; j_call: TRBJ2-7; d_call: TRBD2; cdr3_aa: CASSFVSGGAVVHEQYF; cdr3_nt: TGTGCCAGCAGTTTCGTTAGCGGGGGGGCCGTGGTCCACGAGCAGTACTTC
clone_size: few; v_call: TRBV5-1; j_call: TRBJ2-1; d_call: TRBD1; cdr3_aa: CASSWTGRQFF; cdr3_nt: TGCGCCAGCAGCTGGACAGGGAGGCAGTTCTTC
clone_size: few; v_call: TRBV20-1; j_call: TRBJ2-7; d_call: TRBD2; cdr3_aa: CSAKRGLVYAEQYF; cdr3_nt: TGCAGTGCCAAACGGGGACTAGTTTATGCCGAGCAGTACTTC
clone_size: NA; v_call: TRBV20-1; j_call: TRBJ2-1; d_call: NA; cdr3_aa: CSARDGTNYYNEQFF; cdr3_nt: TGCAGTGCTAGGGACGGAACCAATTACTACAATGAGCAGTTCTTC
clone_size: few; v_call: TRBV10-3; j_call: TRBJ2-3; d_call: TRBD2; cdr3_aa: CAIMSAGGRGFLTDTQYF; cdr3_nt: TGTGCCATCATGTCAGCGGGAGGCCGCGGCTTCCTCACAGATACGCAGTATTTT
clone_size: NA; v_call: TRBV5-1; j_call: TRBJ2-1; d_call: TRBD2; cdr3_aa: CASSRSSGGNEQFF; cdr3_nt: TGCGCCAGCAGTCGGTCTAGCGGGGGTAATGAGCAGTTCTTC
clone_size: NA; v_call: TRBV20-1; j_call: TRBJ1-1; d_call: NA; cdr3_aa: CSARAPVNTEAFF; cdr3_nt: TGCAGTGCTAGGGCTCCAGTGAACACTGAAGCTTTCTTT
clone_size: NA; v_call: TRBV7-2; j_call: TRBJ2-5; d_call: NA; cdr3_aa: CASSLAGREKTQYF; cdr3_nt: TGTGCCAGCAGCTTAGCGGGGCGGGAAAAGACCCAGTACTTC
clone_size: NA; v_call: TRBV2; j_call: TRBJ2-5; d_call: TRBD2; cdr3_aa: CASSVEAGYEETQYF; cdr3_nt: TGTGCCAGCAGTGTAGAAGCGGGGTATGAGGAGACCCAGTACTTC
clone_size: NA; v_call: TRBV10-3; j_call: TRBJ1-2; d_call: NA; cdr3_aa: CAFRILQGGSYGYTF; cdr3_nt: TGTGCCTTCAGAATTTTGCAGGGAGGAAGCTATGGCTACACCTTC
clone_size: few; v_call: TRBV28; j_call: TRBJ2-1; d_call: NA; cdr3_aa: CASSLVGRLFF; cdr3_nt: TGTGCCAGCAGTTTAGTAGGCAGGCTGTTCTTC
clone_size: NA; v_call: TRBV7-8; j_call: TRBJ2-7; d_call: NA; cdr3_aa: CASRGLLRAYEQYF; cdr3_nt: TGTGCCAGCAGAGGACTCCTTAGGGCCTACGAGCAGTACTTC
clone_size: NA; v_call: TRBV4-1; j_call: TRBJ2-7; d_call: NA; cdr3_aa: CASSQERDAPYEQYF; cdr3_nt: TGCGCCAGCAGCCAAGAAAGGGACGCCCCCTACGAGCAGTACTTC
clone_size: NA; v_call: TRBV7-9; j_call: TRBJ2-7; d_call: TRBD1; cdr3_aa: CASSLALGQGIEQYF; cdr3_nt: TGTGCCAGCAGCTTAGCGCTCGGACAGGGTATCGAGCAGTACTTC
clone_size: NA; v_call: TRBV30; j_call: TRBJ1-5; d_call: NA; cdr3_aa: CAWSVGGVQPQHF; cdr3_nt: TGTGCCTGGAGTGTCGGAGGGGTCCAGCCCCAGCATTTT
clone_size: NA; v_call: TRBV30; j_call: TRBJ1-5; d_call: NA; cdr3_aa: CAWSVAGDQPQHF; cdr3_nt: TGTGCCTGGAGTGTAGCAGGCGATCAGCCCCAGCATTTT
clone_size: few; v_call: TRBV20-1; j_call: TRBJ1-6; d_call: NA; cdr3_aa: CSASGEGSFLLHF; cdr3_nt: TGCAGTGCTTCAGGGGAAGGGTCCTTCCTCCTCCACTTT
clone_size: few; v_call: TRBV6-2/TRBV6-3; j_call: TRBJ2-6; d_call: TRBD1; cdr3_aa: CASSYPTGTGLSGANVLTF; cdr3_nt: TGTGCCAGCAGTTACCCGACCGGGACAGGCCTCTCTGGGGCCAACGTCCTGACTTTC
clone_size: NA; v_call: TRBV12-3/TRBV12-4; j_call: TRBJ1-2; d_call: NA; cdr3_aa: CASSLSLYRGASYTF; cdr3_nt: TGTGCCAGCAGTTTATCGTTGTATAGGGGGGCGAGCTACACCTTC
clone_size: once; v_call: TRBV5-1; j_call: TRBJ2-3; d_call: NA; cdr3_aa: CASSLVSPGRTDTQYF; cdr3_nt: TGCGCCAGCAGCTTGGTTTCCCCCGGCCGCACAGATACGCAGTATTTT
clone_size: few; v_call: TRBV5-1; j_call: TRBJ1-5; d_call: TRBD1; cdr3_aa: CASSPGQDDQPQHF; cdr3_nt: TGCGCCAGCAGCCCGGGACAGGACGATCAGCCCCAGCATTTT
clone_size: NA; v_call: TRBV28; j_call: TRBJ1-6; d_call: NA; cdr3_aa: CASRGEASPLHF; cdr3_nt: TGTGCCAGCAGAGGGGAGGCTTCACCCCTCCACTTT
clone_size: few; v_call: TRBV7-2; j_call: TRBJ2-3; d_call: TRBD2; cdr3_aa: CASSLGILAATDTQYF; cdr3_nt: TGTGCCAGCAGCTTAGGTATACTAGCGGCCACAGATACGCAGTATTTT
clone_size: once; v_call: TRBV29-1; j_call: TRBJ2-2; d_call: NA; cdr3_aa: CSVVQGSGELFF; cdr3_nt: TGCAGCGTTGTGCAGGGAAGCGGGGAGCTGTTTTTT
clone_size: NA; v_call: TRBV4-3; j_call: TRBJ1-1; d_call: NA; cdr3_aa: CASSPVRSNTEAFF; cdr3_nt: TGCGCCAGCAGCCCCGTAAGATCGAACACTGAAGCTTTCTTT
clone_size: NA; v_call: TRBV28; j_call: TRBJ2-3; d_call: NA; cdr3_aa: CASSFSYTGSKDTQYF; cdr3_nt: TGTGCCAGCAGTTTCTCGTACACAGGATCTAAAGATACGCAGTATTTT
clone_size: NA; v_call: TRBV5-6; j_call: TRBJ2-1; d_call: TRBD2; cdr3_aa: CASSHGSGEFF; cdr3_nt: TGTGCCAGCAGCCATGGGAGCGGGGAGTTCTTC
clone_size: NA; v_call: TRBV18; j_call: TRBJ2-3; d_call: TRBD2; cdr3_aa: CASSPRLADTDTQYF; cdr3_nt: TGTGCCAGCTCACCACGTCTAGCGGACACAGATACGCAGTATTTT
clone_size: many; v_call: TRBV5-1; j_call: TRBJ2-3; d_call: TRBD2; cdr3_aa: CASSSPPASGRTDTQYF; cdr3_nt: TGCGCCAGCAGCTCTCCGCCGGCTAGCGGGAGAACAGATACGCAGTATTTT
clone_size: NA; v_call: TRBV4-2; j_call: TRBJ1-6; d_call: NA; cdr3_aa: CASSQDAQGYNSPLHF; cdr3_nt: TGTGCCAGCAGCCAAGACGCACAGGGATACAATTCACCCCTCCACTTT
clone_size: NA; v_call: TRBV5-5; j_call: TRBJ2-7; d_call: NA; cdr3_aa: CASSLSPGEWISGSEQYF; cdr3_nt: TGTGCCAGCAGCTTGAGTCCGGGAGAATGGATAAGTGGTTCCGAGCAGTACTTC
clone_size: few; v_call: TRBV6-5; j_call: TRBJ2-5; d_call: TRBD2; cdr3_aa: CASSYSRGGGRQETQYF; cdr3_nt: TGTGCCAGCAGTTACTCGAGGGGCGGCGGGAGACAAGAGACCCAGTACTTC
clone_size: NA; v_call: TRBV2; j_call: TRBJ1-5; d_call: NA; cdr3_aa: CASSDDSAQHF; cdr3_nt: TGTGCCAGCAGTGACGATTCAGCCCAGCATTTT
clone_size: NA; v_call: TRBV5-1; j_call: TRBJ2-7; d_call: NA; cdr3_aa: CASSPWTATSSGEQYF; cdr3_nt: TGCGCCAGCAGCCCTTGGACAGCCACCTCATCCGGGGAGCAGTACTTC
clone_size: NA; v_call: TRBV20-1; j_call: TRBJ2-7; d_call: NA; cdr3_aa: CSARDPAASSYEQYF; cdr3_nt: TGCAGTGCTAGAGATCCGGCTGCCAGCTCCTACGAGCAGTACTTC
clone_size: few; v_call: TRBV18; j_call: TRBJ2-1; d_call: NA; cdr3_aa: CASSPRSTIGGNNEQFF; cdr3_nt: TGTGCCAGCTCACCAAGGTCGACTATCGGGGGTAACAATGAGCAGTTCTTC
clone_size: NA; v_call: TRBV7-2; j_call: TRBJ2-7; d_call: TRBD2; cdr3_aa: CASSILAGGLEQYF; cdr3_nt: TGTGCCAGCAGCATACTAGCGGGGGGTCTCGAGCAGTACTTC
clone_size: NA; v_call: TRBV20-1; j_call: TRBJ2-7; d_call: NA; cdr3_aa: CSAGTASYEQYF; cdr3_nt: TGCAGTGCGGGCACAGCCTCCTACGAGCAGTACTTC
clone_size: NA; v_call: TRBV5-1; j_call: TRBJ2-7; d_call: TRBD1; cdr3_aa: CASSLFPGQTYEQYF; cdr3_nt: TGCGCCAGCAGCTTATTCCCGGGACAGACCTACGAGCAGTACTTC
clone_size: NA; v_call: TRBV15; j_call: TRBJ2-4; d_call: NA; cdr3_aa: CATSRGQPKNIQYF; cdr3_nt: TGTGCCACCAGCAGAGGACAGCCGAAAAACATTCAGTACTTC
clone_size: NA; v_call: TRBV5-1; j_call: TRBJ1-6; d_call: NA; cdr3_aa: CASSVTGFDSPLHF; cdr3_nt: TGCGCCAGCAGCGTGACAGGATTTGATTCACCCCTCCACTTT
clone_size: NA; v_call: TRBV27; j_call: TRBJ2-1; d_call: TRBD2; cdr3_aa: CASSLGTSGSLGQFF; cdr3_nt: TGTGCCAGCAGTTTAGGGACTAGCGGCTCCCTGGGGCAGTTCTTC